Listed here are 31 T cell receptor beta chains from one sample, sequenced in a study of blood T cell repertoires in COVID-19. TCRdb's table, derived via immunoSEQ multiplex PCR, lists solely in-frame clones and lacks some. The sample holds under 130,000 clones; more than 80% are singletons and the top ten take about 30%. Sequenced sample: peripheral blood. Receptors were obtained from a woman aged 80 or over with acute or convalescent COVID-19.

For the CDR3, the DNA is TGCGCCAGCAGCTTGGTTCCAGGGGATAGCTACGAGCAGTACTTC. This gives the protein CASSLVPGDSYEQYF. The V and J genes are TRBV5-1 and TRBJ2-7, with D tentatively TRBD1 (6 bases). CDR1 SGHRS and CDR2 YFSETQ come from the germline V gene. The CDR3 length is 15 residues. Trimming removed 0 bases from V and 3 bases from J, with 13 bases in between.

The rearrangement joins TRBV7-2 to TRBJ2-3; D not certain. The V gene lost 1 base and the J gene lost 0 bases, with 11 bases spanning the gap. This CDR3 comprises 16 residues. Germline CDR1 SGHTA, CDR2 FQGNSA. CDR3 amino acids: CASSLVFQVSTDTQYF. CDR3 coding DNA: TGTGCCAGCAGCTTAGTTTTTCAGGTTAGCACAGATACGCAGTATTTT. Full variable domain (missing parts from reference TRBV7-2 and TRBJ2-3): GAGVSQSPSNKVTEKGKDVELRCDPISGHTALYWYRQSLGQGLEFLIYFQGNSAPDKSGLPSDRFSAERTGGSVSTLTIQRTQQEDSAVYLCASSLVFQVSTDTQYFGPGTRLTVL.

The chain couples TRBV30 to TRBJ2-5; D remains ambiguous. The V gene's germline CDR1 is GTSNPN and CDR2 SVGIG (reference sequence). The CDR3 totals 13 residues. V dropped 0 bases and J dropped 3 bases, with 8 bases sitting between them. The CDR3 DNA is TGTGCCTGGAGTGTCCGCAGGAAAGAGACCCAGTACTTC. Translating gives CAWSVRRKETQYF.

This chain connects TRBV27 to TRBJ1-5; D is ambiguous. The CDR3 is 12 residues long. Germline V lookup: CDR1 MNHEY, CDR2 SMNVEV (reference sequence). Trimming left V 10 bases short and J 4 bases short, with 11 bases between. The CDR3 loop reads CANTFRNQPQHF. CDR3 bases: TGTGCCAACACTTTCCGGAATCAGCCCCAGCATTTT.

This chain connects TRBV18 to TRBJ2-7; TRBD2 might be the D (6 bases). In germline, CDR1 is KGHSH, CDR2 LQKENI. V shed 4 bases and J shed 0 bases, with 7 bases lying between them. The CDR3 has 13 residues. The DNA for the CDR3 is TGTGCCAGCTCACTGGGGGGCTCCTACGAGCAGTACTTC. Translating gives CASSLGGSYEQYF. The whole variable domain, filled in from reference TRBV18 and TRBJ2-7, reads NAGVMQNPRHLVRRRGQEARLRCSPMKGHSHVYWYRQLPEEGLKFMVYLQKENIIDESGMPKERFSAEFPKEGPSILRIQQVVRGDSAAYFCASSLGGSYEQYFGPGTRLTVT.

This clone has just one count. The chain has TRBV19 and TRBJ2-3; 7 positions match TRBD1. The V segment lost 6 bases and the J segment 4 bases; nucleotides outside the gene matches: 7. Germline V gives CDR1 LNHDA, CDR2 SQIVND (reference sequence). This CDR3 comprises 14 residues. The CDR3 reads CASRRRGGSDTQYF. The DNA of the CDR3 is TGTGCCAGTAGACGCCGAGGGGGCTCAGATACGCAGTATTTT.

The V and J genes are TRBV11-2 and TRBJ2-1; 7 nucleotides match TRBD2. The trim removed 5 bases at V and 5 bases at J, leaving 15 bases unmatched. CDR3 size: 17 residues. CDR1 is SGHAT and CDR2 is FQNNGV in the germline V gene. The CDR3 spells CASSVPAGRKPNNEQFF. The CDR3 nucleotides read TGTGCCAGCAGCGTACCGGCCGGGAGGAAGCCCAACAATGAGCAGTTCTTC.

CDR3 DNA sequence: TGTGCCAGCTCACCGTCGGCCCCTGGAGGTGCTAACTATGGCTACACCTTC. Its protein is CASSPSAPGGANYGYTF. The rearrangement links TRBV18 to TRBJ1-2; the D is unclear. With 3 bases removed from V and 0 bases from J, the gap between germline ends came to 17 bases. The germline V gene has CDR1 KGHSH and CDR2 LQKENI. This CDR3 region has 17 residues.

The gene calls are TRBV7-6 and TRBJ2-3; D might be TRBD2 (6 bases). The germline V gene encodes CDR1 SGHVS and CDR2 FNYEAQ. The CDR3 spans 16 residues. Trimming cost V 4 bases and J 9 bases, with 23 bases left between them. CDR3 sequence: CASSSKGPTSYETQYF. CDR3 coding DNA: TGTGCCAGCAGCTCCAAAGGGCCGACTAGTTACGAGACGCAGTATTTT.

The chain carries TRBV7-3 and TRBJ2-6; D is unclear. This CDR3 is built from 18 residues. Germline CDR1 reads SGHTA; CDR2 reads FQGTGA. V lost 2 bases, J lost 0 bases, and 14 bases lay in between. CDR3 bases: TGTGCCAGCAGCTTATTTGGGCCTACGGTCTCTGGGGCCAACGTCCTGACTTTC. It codes for CASSLFGPTVSGANVLTF. The full variable domain, its missing parts supplied by reference TRBV7-3 and TRBJ2-6, is GAGVSQTPSNKVTEKGKYVELRCDPISGHTALYWYRQSLGQGPEFLIYFQGTGAADDSGLPNDRFFAVRPEGSVSTLKIQRTERGDSAVYLCASSLFGPTVSGANVLTFGAGSRLTVL.

The chain has TRBV18 and TRBJ2-7; 7 bases align to TRBD1. J lost 7 bases, V lost 3 bases, and 6 bases had no gene match. CDR1 is KGHSH, CDR2 LQKENI, per germline. The CDR3 consists of 13 residues. As DNA, the CDR3 is TGTGCCAGCTCACCCGGGACAGTCTCAGAGCAGTACTTC. This sequence encodes CASSPGTVSEQYF.

The chain uses TRBV2 and TRBJ1-4; 8 bases line up with TRBD1. Germline assignment: CDR1 SNHLY and CDR2 FYNNEI. This CDR3 spans 13 amino acids. Losses at the gene ends were 8 bases for V and 8 bases for J; bases not matched to a gene: 7. The CDR3 here is CASSGGGNEKLFF. For the CDR3, the DNA is TGTGCCAGCTCAGGGGGCGGAAACGAAAAACTGTTTTTT.

This clone was detected once. The chain employs TRBV7-2 and TRBJ1-6, with 9 bases that match TRBD1. The germline V gene encodes CDR1 SGHTA and CDR2 FQGNSA. This CDR3 is 15 amino acids long. V trimming: 5 bases; J trimming: 6 bases; junction bases outside the gene matches: 5. CDR3 amino acids: CASSRGDRVNSPLHF. In DNA, the CDR3 is TGTGCCAGCAGCAGAGGGGACAGGGTTAATTCACCCCTCCACTTT. Drawing the rest from reference TRBV7-2 and TRBJ1-6, the complete variable domain is GAGVSQSPSNKVTEKGKDVELRCDPISGHTALYWYRQSLGQGLEFLIYFQGNSAPDKSGLPSDRFSAERTGGSVSTLTIQRTQQEDSAVYLCASSRGDRVNSPLHFGNGTRLTVT.

The V call is TRBV3-1 (or the pseudogene TRBV3-2), the J call TRBJ2-7; weak D call: TRBD2 (5 bases). Trimming stripped 0 bases from V and 6 bases from J, with 12 bases between. Germline-derived CDR1 and CDR2 are LGHDT and YNNKEL (reference sequence). The CDR3 is made up of 14 amino acids. The CDR3: CASSQDLSGVEQYF. The CDR3 coding sequence is TGTGCCAGCAGCCAAGATCTTTCCGGGGTCGAGCAGTACTTC.

The genes are TRBV6-2 or TRBV6-3 and TRBJ2-3; 13 nucleotides align to TRBD2. The CDR3 runs to 17 residues. V was clipped by 0 bases and J by 3 bases; unmatched bases: 3. The germline V gene encodes CDR1 MNHEY and CDR2 SVGEGT. Written as DNA, the CDR3 is TGTGCCAGCAGTTACTCGACTAGCGGGGGGATGACAGATACGCAGTATTTT. Translated, it gives CASSYSTSGGMTDTQYF.

V is TRBV19 and J is TRBJ1-6; TRBD1 is a possible D gene (6 bases). Trimming took 5 bases from V and 8 from J, leaving 16 bases between them. The CDR3 is made up of 15 amino acids. Germline V gene lookup returns CDR1 LNHDA and CDR2 SQIVND (reference sequence). The CDR3: CASSPRDKRDSPLHF. The CDR3 DNA is TGTGCCAGTAGTCCCCGGGACAAGAGGGATTCACCCCTCCACTTT.

The V and J genes are TRBV9 and TRBJ1-2; 7 nucleotides line up with TRBD1. Germline V CDR1 and CDR2: SGDLS, YYNGEE. This CDR3 is built from 16 residues. V lost 0 bases and J lost 6; bases outside the gene matches: 11. In DNA, the CDR3 is TGTGCCAGCAGCGTAGGTGCGGGCGGAGGGGGCGATGGCTACACCTTC. The encoded protein is CASSVGAGGGGDGYTF.

CDR3 DNA: TGCGCCAGCAGCTTGGGGACTAGCGGGGGCGAGCAGTTCTTC. Translating gives CASSLGTSGGEQFF. The J gene is TRBJ2-1, the V gene TRBV5-1; 13 bases agree with TRBD2. The CDR3 runs 14 residues. The ends lost 0 bases at V and 10 bases at J; junction bases unmatched: 1. The germline CDR1 and CDR2 sequences are SGHRS and YFSETQ.

The chain is built from TRBV27 and TRBJ2-1, with D unresolved. The germline gives CDR1 MNHEY, CDR2 SMNVEV (reference sequence). CDR3 length: 13 amino acids. The V end lost 3 bases, the J end lost 6 bases, and 9 bases lay between the germline ends. The CDR3 DNA reads TGTGCCAGCAGTTTTGGCCTAGGCAATGAGCAGTTCTTC. Its translation: CASSFGLGNEQFF.

CDR3 coding DNA: TGTGCCAGTAGTATTTTACCACAGGGGCCCGGGGAGCTGTTTTTT. Amino acid sequence: CASSILPQGPGELFF. This sequence joins TRBV19 and TRBJ2-2, with 7 bases that match TRBD1. Germline CDR1 LNHDA, CDR2 SQIVND (reference sequence). This CDR3 spans 15 amino acids. J lost 6 bases, V lost 3 bases, and 7 bases had no gene match.

The V call is TRBV27, the J call TRBJ1-5, with D uncertain. The V end lost 5 bases, the J end lost 2 bases, and 10 bases lay between the germline ends. The CDR3 extends over 14 amino acids. CDR1 and CDR2 (germline): MNHEY, SMNVEV (reference sequence). CDR3 nucleotides: TGTGCCAGCAGTCCTCTGGGAGGCAATCAGCCCCAGCATTTT. This gives the protein CASSPLGGNQPQHF.

The genes are TRBV19 and TRBJ2-7; D may be TRBD1 (6 bases). Germline V gene data show CDR1 as LNHDA and CDR2 as SQIVND (reference sequence). V shed 8 bases and J shed 4 bases, with 12 bases lying between them. The CDR3 sequence is 12 residues long. As DNA, the CDR3 is TGTGCCAGTCGCTCCCAGGGGTACGAGCAGTACTTC. This encodes CASRSQGYEQYF.

On this clone itself: The same CDR3 is also encoded by other DNA sequences in this sample. J is TRBJ1-4 and V is TRBV28; tentatively, D is TRBD1 (6 bases). The CDR3 has 13 amino acids. The germline V gene encodes CDR1 MDHEN and CDR2 SYDVKM. V was trimmed by 4 bases and J by 3 bases, leaving 6 bases between them. The CDR3: CASSSGANEKLFF. CDR3 bases: TGTGCCAGCAGTTCAGGGGCTAATGAAAAACTGTTTTTT.

The rearrangement uses TRBV27 and TRBJ1-4; tentatively, D is TRBD1 (5 bases). Between the trimmed V and J ends, which lost 5 bases and 8 bases, there was a span of 12 bases. CDR3 length: 13 amino acids. CDR1 and CDR2 from the germline V gene are MNHEY and SMNVEV (reference sequence). The CDR3 DNA is TGTGCCAGCAGTCGGCAGGGAAGAGAAAAACTGTTTTTT. As protein: CASSRQGREKLFF.

This chain uses TRBV9 with TRBJ1-2; possible D gene TRBD1, 6 bases. The germline V gene has CDR1 SGDLS and CDR2 YYNGEE. The CDR3 length is 15 residues. V was trimmed by 0 bases and J by 3 bases, leaving 12 bases between them. Here the CDR3 DNA reads TGTGCCAGCAGCGTAGGGGCAGGGGAGTACTATGGCTACACCTTC. It codes for CASSVGAGEYYGYTF.

The V call is TRBV6-6, the J call TRBJ1-6; D gene ambiguous. This CDR3 has 12 residues. Germline CDR1 MNHNY, CDR2 SVGAGI (reference sequence). The V end was cut by 4 bases, the J end by 9 bases, with 7 bases between. The CDR3 DNA reads as TGTGCCAGCAGTTTCCTCCCTTCACCCCTCCACTTT. Translated, it gives CASSFLPSPLHF.

V is TRBV11-2 and J is TRBJ2-5; the match to TRBD2 covers 11 bases. The CDR3 loop spans 17 amino acids. The germline V gene has CDR1 SGHAT and CDR2 FQNNGV. The V and J ends lost 5 bases and 6 bases, in that order; junction bases with no gene match: 14. CDR3 in DNA: TGTGCCAGCAGCCCGGACGGTCTAGCGGGGGGTCTGAAGACCCAGTACTTC. Protein sequence: CASSPDGLAGGLKTQYF. Variable domain in full (rest from reference TRBV11-2 and TRBJ2-5): EAGVAQSPRYKIIEKRQSVAFWCNPISGHATLYWYQQILGQGPKLLIQFQNNGVVDDSQLPKDRFSAERLKGVDSTLKIQPAKLEDSAVYLCASSPDGLAGGLKTQYFGPGTRLLVL.

V is TRBV27 and J is TRBJ2-7; perhaps TRBD1 as D (5 bases). This CDR3 spans 14 amino acids. The germline CDR1 and CDR2 sequences are MNHEY and SMNVEV (reference sequence). V lost 5 bases and J 0 bases, leaving 11 bases between the germline ends. Here the CDR3 reads CASSPQQVSYEQYF. As DNA, the CDR3 is TGTGCCAGCAGTCCCCAACAGGTCTCCTACGAGCAGTACTTC.

The chain uses TRBV4-3 and TRBJ1-1, with D maybe TRBD1 (5 bases). The ends were cut back, 0 bases at V and 3 bases at J, with 23 bases in the middle. Germline CDR1 is LGHNA and CDR2 is YSLEER. The CDR3 spans 19 residues. CDR3 coding DNA: TGCGCCAGCAGCCAAGAAGACAGACTTTCGGCATTTAGGGACACTGAAGCTTTCTTT. Protein sequence: CASSQEDRLSAFRDTEAFF.

This rearrangement joins TRBV18 to TRBJ2-1, with 10 bases identical to TRBD2. The CDR3 runs 16 residues. Germline loops: CDR1 KGHSH, CDR2 LQKENI. V lost 3 bases to trimming and J lost 8 bases; unmatched junction nucleotides: 10. This CDR3 reads CASSPAQRGGWDEQFF. CDR3 nucleotide sequence: TGTGCCAGCTCACCGGCCCAGCGGGGGGGCTGGGATGAGCAGTTCTTC.

The V gene is TRBV27, the J gene TRBJ1-5, with D unresolved. The V gene's germline CDR1 is MNHEY and CDR2 SMNVEV (reference sequence). Trimming removed 0 bases from V and 7 bases from J, with 13 bases in between. The CDR3 sequence is 15 residues long. The DNA for the CDR3 is TGTGCCAGCAGTTTATCGAGCAGGCCAATACAGCCCCAGCATTTT. As protein: CASSLSSRPIQPQHF.